The present T cell receptor beta chain was sequenced within a study of T cells after yellow fever vaccination. Notes on the study in general: FACS-sorted repertoires could harbor abundant contaminating bulk-population clonotypes. CD4 and CD8 compartments shared a small share of clonotypes. After the booster, roughly 96% of CD4 and just over 85% of CD8 primary-response clones were re-detected.

TCRdb ran MiXCR on the 5' RACE reads and lists one entry per CDR3 protein. The sample holds some 32,000 distinct CDR3 sequences, 4.4% seen once. This clonotype has only a few counts. Its antigen remains unidentified. The CDR3 sequence is 12 residues long. The germline CDR1 and CDR2 sequences are SEHNR and FQNEAQ (reference sequence). V was clipped by 1 base and J by 7 bases, with 5 bases between them. The rearrangement uses TRBV7-9 and TRBJ2-1; D call uncertain. The receptor comes from a man aged 25 to 40 who received the YFV17D yellow fever vaccine. Sequencing used CD8+ T cells sorted from PBMCs, obtained 5 days after the yellow fever booster vaccination. The DNA for the CDR3 is TGTGCCAGCAGCTTAGGCAGGAATGAGCAGTTCTTC. Translated, it gives CASSLGRNEQFF.